This TCR beta chain was captured in a study of cytomegalovirus exposure and HLA in healthy donors. Sampled while nominally healthy, donors likely had unrecorded immune exposures. In the PCR, 60 Vbeta and 13 Jbeta primers were used. Method: immunoSEQ multiplex PCR; TCRdb's copy keeps in-frame clones and lacks some. In the table there are roughly 160,000 clones, roughly 77% of which are singletons. The sample was PBMCs. The sequence derives from a man aged 50 to 59 in good health and CMV-seropositive.

The CDR3 loop reads CASSPRPGSNEQFF. The DNA for the CDR3 is TGTGCCAGCTCACCACGGCCCGGGTCCAATGAGCAGTTCTTC. This chain joins TRBV18 and TRBJ2-1; D is ambiguous. The V gene lost 1 base and the J gene lost 6 bases, with 10 bases spanning the gap. CDR3 size: 14 residues. From germline, CDR1 is KGHSH and CDR2 LQKENI.